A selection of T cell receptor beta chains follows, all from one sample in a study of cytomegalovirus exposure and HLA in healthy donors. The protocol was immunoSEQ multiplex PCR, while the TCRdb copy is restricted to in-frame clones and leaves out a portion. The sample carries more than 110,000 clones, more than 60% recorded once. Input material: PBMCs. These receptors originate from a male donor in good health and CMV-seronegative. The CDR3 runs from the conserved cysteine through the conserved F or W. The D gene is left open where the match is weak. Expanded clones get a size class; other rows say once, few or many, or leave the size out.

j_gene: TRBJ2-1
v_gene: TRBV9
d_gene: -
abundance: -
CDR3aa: CASSVSQAGHYNEQFF
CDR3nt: TGTGCCAGCAGCGTATCCCAAGCGGGACACTACAATGAGCAGTTCTTC

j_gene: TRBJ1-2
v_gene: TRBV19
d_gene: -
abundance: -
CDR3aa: CASSIVPGRDFYGYTF
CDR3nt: TGTGCCAGTAGTATTGTGCCAGGGCGGGATTTCTATGGCTACACCTTC

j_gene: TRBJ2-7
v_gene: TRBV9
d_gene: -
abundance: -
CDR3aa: CASSLHRGGYEQYF
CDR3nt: TGTGCCAGCAGCCTCCACAGGGGAGGATACGAGCAGTACTTC

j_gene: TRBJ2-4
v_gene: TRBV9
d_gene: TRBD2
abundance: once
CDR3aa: CASSVAGGGKNIQYF
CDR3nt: TGTGCCAGCAGCGTAGCTGGGGGGGGCAAAAACATTCAGTACTTC

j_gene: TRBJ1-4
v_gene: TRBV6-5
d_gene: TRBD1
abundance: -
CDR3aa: CASRGTVLTNEKLFF
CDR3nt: TGTGCCAGCAGGGGGACAGTTCTAACTAATGAAAAACTGTTTTTT

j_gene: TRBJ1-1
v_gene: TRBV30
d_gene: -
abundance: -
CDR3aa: CAWARQGGTEAFF
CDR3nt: TGTGCCTGGGCCCGGCAGGGAGGAACTGAAGCTTTCTTT

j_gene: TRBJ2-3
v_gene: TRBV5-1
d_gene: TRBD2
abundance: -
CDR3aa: CASSPSGRGRDTQYF
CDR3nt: TGCGCCAGCAGTCCTAGCGGGAGGGGTCGAGATACGCAGTATTTT

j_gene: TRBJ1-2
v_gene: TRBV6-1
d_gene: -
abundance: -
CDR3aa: CASSDYQVIHGYTF
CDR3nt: TGTGCCAGCAGTGATTATCAGGTTATCCATGGCTACACCTTC

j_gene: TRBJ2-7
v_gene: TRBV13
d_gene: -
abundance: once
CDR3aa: CASSLFRAGGVVSLEQYF
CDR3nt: TGTGCCAGCAGCTTATTCCGTGCGGGCGGGGTGGTATCACTGGAGCAGTACTTC

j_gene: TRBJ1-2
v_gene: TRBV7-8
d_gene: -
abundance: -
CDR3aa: CASSPQMEDGYTF
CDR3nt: TGTGCCAGCAGCCCCCAGATGGAGGACGGCTACACCTTC

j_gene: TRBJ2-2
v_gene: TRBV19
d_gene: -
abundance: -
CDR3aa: CASSMAGLGGELFF
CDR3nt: TGTGCCAGTAGTATGGCAGGGTTGGGCGGGGAGCTGTTTTTT

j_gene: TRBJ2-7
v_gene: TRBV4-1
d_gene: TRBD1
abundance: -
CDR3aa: CASSRGQGASSYEQYF
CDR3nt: TGCGCCAGCAGCCGAGGACAGGGGGCCAGCTCCTACGAGCAGTACTTC

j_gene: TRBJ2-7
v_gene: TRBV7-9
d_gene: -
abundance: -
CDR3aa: CASSSPEGSYEQYF
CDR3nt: TGTGCCAGCAGCTCCCCTGAGGGCTCCTACGAGCAGTACTTC

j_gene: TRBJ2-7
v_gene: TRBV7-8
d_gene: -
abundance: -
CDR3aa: CASSLVRFRGVYEQYF
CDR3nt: TGTGCCAGCAGCTTAGTGAGATTCAGGGGGGTCTACGAGCAGTACTTC

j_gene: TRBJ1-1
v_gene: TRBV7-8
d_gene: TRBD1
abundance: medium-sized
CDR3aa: CASSLHDRGGNTEAFF
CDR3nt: TGTGCCAGCAGCCTTCACGACAGGGGAGGAAACACTGAAGCTTTCTTT

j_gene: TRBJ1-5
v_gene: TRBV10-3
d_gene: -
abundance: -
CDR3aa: CAISAGVSGQPQHF
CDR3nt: TGTGCCATCAGTGCGGGGGTCTCGGGGCAGCCCCAGCATTTT

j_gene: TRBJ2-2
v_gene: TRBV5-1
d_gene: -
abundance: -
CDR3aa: CASSLGTTNRGEGGELFF
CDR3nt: TGCGCCAGCAGCTTGGGAACGACTAATCGAGGAGAAGGCGGGGAGCTGTTTTTT

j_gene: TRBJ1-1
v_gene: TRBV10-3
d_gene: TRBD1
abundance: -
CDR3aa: CAIRGGQGAWGVSTEAFF
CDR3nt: TGTGCCATCCGGGGGGGACAGGGGGCCTGGGGGGTGAGCACTGAAGCTTTCTTT

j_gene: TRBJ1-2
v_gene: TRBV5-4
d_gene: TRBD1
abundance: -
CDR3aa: CASSYNRGRVFYTF
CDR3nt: TGTGCCAGCAGCTACAACAGGGGGCGCGTTTTTTACACCTTC

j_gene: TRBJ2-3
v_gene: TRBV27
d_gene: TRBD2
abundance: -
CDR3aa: CASSRGTSGVDTQYF
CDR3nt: TGTGCCAGCAGCCGGGGGACTAGCGGGGTTGATACGCAGTATTTT

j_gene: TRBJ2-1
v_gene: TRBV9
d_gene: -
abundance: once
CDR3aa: CASSPRMGTGSYNEQFF
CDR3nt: TGTGCCAGCAGCCCAAGAATGGGCACCGGTTCCTACAATGAGCAGTTCTTC

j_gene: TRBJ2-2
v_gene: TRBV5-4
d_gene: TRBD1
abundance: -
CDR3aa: CASSWTGNTGELFF
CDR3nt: TGTGCCAGCAGCTGGACAGGGAACACCGGGGAGCTGTTTTTT

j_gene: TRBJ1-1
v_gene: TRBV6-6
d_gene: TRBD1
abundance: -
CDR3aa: CASSYQGATNTEAFF
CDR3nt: TGTGCCAGCAGTTACCAGGGGGCCACGAACACTGAAGCTTTCTTT

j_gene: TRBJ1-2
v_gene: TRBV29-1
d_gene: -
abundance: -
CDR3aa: CSVPLVGPGYTF
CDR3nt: TGCAGCGTTCCCCTGGTGGGCCCTGGCTACACCTTC

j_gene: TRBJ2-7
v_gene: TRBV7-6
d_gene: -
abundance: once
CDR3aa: CASSFAGGGYEQYF
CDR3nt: TGTGCCAGCAGCTTCGCAGGGGGAGGCTACGAGCAGTACTTC

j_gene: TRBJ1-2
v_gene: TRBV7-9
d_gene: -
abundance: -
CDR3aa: CASSLKQASNYGYTF
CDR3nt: TGTGCCAGCAGCTTAAAACAGGCTTCTAACTATGGCTACACCTTC